Following are 31 T cell receptor beta chains from one sample sequenced in a study of a mutant IDH1 vaccine in newly diagnosed glioma. The antigens for these receptors are not known. The data were produced by immunoSEQ multiplex PCR, yet TCRdb's version contains in-frame clones alone and is incomplete. Of over 45,000 clones in the sample, 80% to 90% were seen once. Time point reported: week 5, during vaccination. A 20-mer mutant IDH1 peptide at 300 ug was injected subcutaneously with topical imiquimod. The source material was PBMCs, sampled from a glioma patient whose treatment included an IDH1 peptide vaccine. The receptors derive from a woman between 45 and 60 years old with glioma.

Only one count was recorded for this clone. The chain carries TRBV4-3 and TRBJ1-6, with D possibly being TRBD1 (5 bases). There are 15 residues in the CDR3. With 3 bases removed from V and 6 bases from J, the gap between germline ends came to 12 bases. In germline, CDR1 is LGHNA, CDR2 YSLEER. CDR3 in amino acids: CASSQDLGPNSPLHF. CDR3 bases: TGCGCCAGCAGCCAGGACTTGGGGCCTAATTCACCCCTCCACTTT.

The V gene is TRBV9, the J gene TRBJ1-2; TRBD1 matches at 9 bases. The J segment lost 1 base and the V segment lost 4 bases, leaving 8 bases of the junction unmatched. CDR3 length equals 16 residues. CDR1 is SGDLS, CDR2 YYNGEE, per germline. CDR3 region: CASSPSQGAVNYGYTF. DNA for the CDR3: TGTGCCAGCAGCCCCTCACAGGGGGCGGTTAACTATGGCTACACCTTC. Drawing the rest from reference TRBV9 and TRBJ1-2, the complete variable domain is DSGVTQTPKHLITATGQRVTLRCSPRSGDLSVYWYQQSLDQGLQFLIQYYNGEERAKGNILERFSAQQFPDLHSELNLSSLELGDSALYFCASSPSQGAVNYGYTFGSGTRLTVV.

This clone appeared once. As DNA, the CDR3 is TGTGCCAGCAGCGTCGGCAGGGTGGTCGAGCAGTACTTC. This translates into CASSVGRVVEQYF. This chain links TRBV7-9 with TRBJ2-7, with a tentative D call TRBD1 (5 bases). Trimming removed 5 bases at V and 6 bases at J, with 14 bases between. CDR1 SEHNR and CDR2 FQNEAQ come from the germline V gene (reference sequence). The CDR3 has 13 residues. The variable domain in full, completed from reference TRBV7-9 and TRBJ2-7, reads DTGVSQNPRHKITKRGQNVTFRCDPISEHNRLYWYRQTLGQGPEFLTYFQNEAQLEKSRLLSDRFSAERPKGSFSTLEIQRTEQGDSAMYLCASSVGRVVEQYFGPGTRLTVT.

This chain connects TRBV10-1 to TRBJ2-1; D is perhaps TRBD2 (5 bases). The CDR3 is made up of 11 amino acids. Trimming shortened V by 4 bases and J by 15 bases, and 13 bases separated the two germline ends. Germline V CDR1 and CDR2: WNHNN, SYGVQD (reference sequence). This chain's CDR3 is CASSGGRRLFF. DNA of the CDR3: TGCGCCAGCAGTGGCGGGCGGCGCCTGTTCTTC.

This chain connects TRBV6-5 to TRBJ1-1; 7 bases map to TRBD1. J gave up 2 bases and V 6 bases, and 6 bases lay outside the gene matches. Germline loops: CDR1 MNHEY, CDR2 SVGAGI. This CDR3 has 14 residues. CDR3 sequence (DNA): TGTGCCAGCAGGGAGACAGGGTCTAACACTGAAGCTTTCTTT. This translates into CASRETGSNTEAFF.

This chain connects TRBV6-6 to TRBJ1-6, with 7 bases that match TRBD1. The CDR3 runs 14 residues. With V trimmed by 5 bases and J by 6 bases, 4 bases remained unmatched. CDR1 MNHNY and CDR2 SVGAGI come from the germline V gene (reference sequence). The CDR3 reads CASSGTVVNSPLHF. CDR3 coding DNA: TGTGCCAGCAGTGGGACAGTAGTTAATTCACCCCTCCACTTT.

V gene TRBV19 combines with J gene TRBJ1-3; 7 bases match TRBD1. The ends lost 3 bases at V and 2 bases at J; junction bases unmatched: 1. Germline CDR1 is LNHDA and CDR2 is SQIVND (reference sequence). This CDR3 is built from 14 residues. CDR3 in DNA: TGTGCCAGTAGTATGACAGGGACTGGAAACACCATATATTTT. Translating it yields CASSMTGTGNTIYF.

V and J are TRBV6-6 and TRBJ2-3; D remains ambiguous. In germline, CDR1 is MNHNY, CDR2 SVGAGI (reference sequence). Trimming removed 6 bases from V and 1 base from J, with 5 bases in between. This CDR3 region has 12 residues. The CDR3 nucleotides are TGTGCCAGCAGAGACCGCACAGATACGCAGTATTTT. Protein: CASRDRTDTQYF.

The rearrangement links TRBV9 to TRBJ1-4; D perhaps matches TRBD1 (5 bases). The CDR3 totals 14 residues. Trimming removed 2 bases at V and 2 bases at J, with 7 bases between. CDR1 is SGDLS, CDR2 YYNGEE, per germline. The CDR3 loop reads CASSVAGTNEKLFF. The CDR3 DNA follows: TGTGCCAGCAGCGTGGCAGGGACTAATGAAAAACTGTTTTTT. Supplemented by reference TRBV9 and TRBJ1-4, the full variable domain reads DSGVTQTPKHLITATGQRVTLRCSPRSGDLSVYWYQQSLDQGLQFLIQYYNGEERAKGNILERFSAQQFPDLHSELNLSSLELGDSALYFCASSVAGTNEKLFFGSGTQLSVL.

This clone was seen more than once but under ten times. The chain is built from TRBV30 and TRBJ1-1; TRBD1 aligns across 7 bases. CDR1 and CDR2 (germline): GTSNPN, SVGIG (reference sequence). The ends lost 5 bases at V and 0 bases at J; junction bases unmatched: 3. The CDR3 runs to 13 residues. This chain's CDR3 is CAWDREMNTEAFF. The CDR3, as DNA: TGTGCCTGGGACAGGGAAATGAACACTGAAGCTTTCTTT.

This CDR3 reads CASRFRDSLYGYTF. CDR3 DNA sequence: TGTGCCAGCAGATTCAGAGACAGCCTCTATGGCTACACCTTC. The rearrangement joins TRBV5-6 to TRBJ1-2, with D possibly matching TRBD1 (5 bases). The CDR3 spans 14 residues. Germline CDR1 reads SGHDT; CDR2 reads YYEEEE. The V and J ends lost 5 bases and 4 bases respectively, with 15 bases between them.

This clone was detected once. The chain uses TRBV6-5 and TRBJ2-7, with D possibly TRBD1 on 5 matching bases. CDR1 and CDR2 from the germline V gene are MNHEY and SVGAGI. The V gene lost 0 bases and the J gene lost 2 bases, with 8 bases spanning the gap. This CDR3 is built from 14 residues. Written as DNA, the CDR3 is TGTGCCAGCAGTTACTCGACAGCTACCTACGAGCAGTACTTC. Translated: CASSYSTATYEQYF.

The V gene is TRBV5-1, the J gene TRBJ1-1; D call uncertain. CDR3 length: 14 amino acids. Germline CDR1 SGHRS, CDR2 YFSETQ. V lost 0 bases, J lost 1 base, and 7 bases lay in between. CDR3 bases: TGCGCCAGCAGCTTGGCCGGGAAGAACACTGAAGCTTTCTTT. It translates to CASSLAGKNTEAFF. Supplemented by reference TRBV5-1 and TRBJ1-1, the full variable domain reads KAGVTQTPRYLIKTRGQQVTLSCSPISGHRSVSWYQQTPGQGLQFLFEYFSETQRNKGNFPGRFSGRQFSNSRSEMNVSTLELGDSALYLCASSLAGKNTEAFFGQGTRLTVV.

The rearrangement uses TRBV5-1 and TRBJ1-3, with D tentatively TRBD1 (6 bases). Trimming cost V 0 bases and J 0 bases, with 13 bases left between them. This CDR3 region has 17 residues. CDR1 and CDR2 from the germline V gene are SGHRS and YFSETQ. CDR3 coding DNA: TGCGCCAGCAGCTTGGTAGCGGACAGAGTCTCTGGAAACACCATATATTTT. It is translated as CASSLVADRVSGNTIYF. Complete variable domain (other parts from reference TRBV5-1 and TRBJ1-3): KAGVTQTPRYLIKTRGQQVTLSCSPISGHRSVSWYQQTPGQGLQFLFEYFSETQRNKGNFPGRFSGRQFSNSRSEMNVSTLELGDSALYLCASSLVADRVSGNTIYFGEGSWLTVV.

The CDR3 coding sequence is TGTGCCAGCTCCACATACCTGGGGGGCCAAGAGACCCAGTACTTC. Amino acids: CASSTYLGGQETQYF. The chain links TRBV18 to TRBJ2-5; a weak D match, TRBD2 (6 bases). Germline V gives CDR1 KGHSH, CDR2 LQKENI. The V end was cut by 6 bases, the J end by 1 base, with 15 bases between. The CDR3 runs 15 residues.

This clone was seen only a few times. The chain links TRBV2 to TRBJ1-3, with TRBD1 as a possible D gene (6 bases). V lost 5 bases to trimming and J lost 4 bases, with 12 bases between them. From germline, CDR1 is SNHLY and CDR2 FYNNEI. This CDR3 region has 14 residues. CDR3 sequence (DNA): TGTGCCAGCAGTTCCGGGACACAGGGAAACACCATATATTTT. Its protein product is CASSSGTQGNTIYF. Looking up the rest from reference TRBV2 and TRBJ1-3 gives the full variable domain: EPEVTQTPSHQVTQMGQEVILRCVPISNHLYFYWYRQILGQKVEFLVSFYNNEISEKSEIFDDQFSVERPDGSNFTLKIRSTKLEDSAMYFCASSSGTQGNTIYFGEGSWLTVV.

The rearrangement joins TRBV7-6 to TRBJ1-1, with a possible D match to TRBD1 (6 bases). CDR1 SGHVS and CDR2 FNYEAQ come from the germline V gene. V was trimmed by 5 bases and J by 5 bases, leaving 15 bases between them. The CDR3 covers 14 residues. The DNA for the CDR3 is TGTGCCAGCAGCAATCAACAGGGCGCAACTGAAGCTTTCTTT. Its protein product is CASSNQQGATEAFF.

V and J are TRBV18 and TRBJ1-1, with no clear D. Per germline, CDR1 KGHSH and CDR2 LQKENI. Trimming took 2 bases from V and 5 from J, leaving 9 bases between them. This CDR3 spans 13 amino acids. CDR3 in amino acids: CASSPSTGTEAFF. As DNA, the CDR3 is TGTGCCAGCTCACCAAGTACGGGGACTGAAGCTTTCTTT.

V and J are TRBV9 and TRBJ2-1; D remains ambiguous. Trimming took 2 bases from V and 8 from J, leaving 11 bases between them. CDR1 SGDLS and CDR2 YYNGEE come from the germline V gene. The CDR3 is made up of 13 amino acids. The DNA for the CDR3 is TGTGCCAGCAGCGTCGGGCCCGGCTATGAGCAGTTCTTC. This sequence encodes CASSVGPGYEQFF.

The chain combines TRBV7-9 with TRBJ1-4; tentatively, D is TRBD1 (6 bases). Germline CDR1 SEHNR, CDR2 FQNEAQ (reference sequence). This CDR3 is built from 15 residues. V gave up 5 bases and J gave up 6 bases, with 16 bases separating them. In DNA form, the CDR3 reads TGTGCCAGCAGCCCCCGAGGGGGTTGGGATGAAAAACTGTTTTTT. This encodes CASSPRGGWDEKLFF.

V gene TRBV28 combines with J gene TRBJ2-3; weak D call: TRBD2 (6 bases). The germline CDR1 and CDR2 sequences are MDHEN and SYDVKM. The CDR3 runs 15 residues. V gave up 2 bases and J gave up 2 bases, with 11 bases separating them. As DNA, the CDR3 is TGTGCCAGCAGTTTACCAGCGGGTTCCACAGATACGCAGTATTTT. Translating gives CASSLPAGSTDTQYF. Drawing the rest from reference TRBV28 and TRBJ2-3, the complete variable domain is DVKVTQSSRYLVKRTGEKVFLECVQDMDHENMFWYRQDPGLGLRLIYFSYDVKMKEKGDIPEGYSVSREKKERFSLILESASTNQTSMYLCASSLPAGSTDTQYFGPGTRLTVL.

This clone was recorded a few times. The V and J genes are TRBV19 and TRBJ2-7; D gene unclear. Trimming pared 4 bases from V and 12 bases from J, leaving 13 bases between. Germline V gene data show CDR1 as LNHDA and CDR2 as SQIVND (reference sequence). The CDR3 covers 11 residues. The CDR3 loop is CASSKLGLWYF. The CDR3 region has the DNA TGTGCCAGTAGTAAGCTGGGTCTATGGTACTTC.

The V call is TRBV5-1, the J call TRBJ2-5, with 10 bases that match TRBD1. The V gene's germline CDR1 is SGHRS and CDR2 YFSETQ. The ends lost 5 bases at V and 5 bases at J; junction bases unmatched: 6. The CDR3 covers 14 residues. The CDR3 region has the DNA TGCGCCAGCAGGAGGGACAGGGGAGATGAGACCCAGTACTTC. Its protein product is CASRRDRGDETQYF. Variable domain in full (rest from reference TRBV5-1 and TRBJ2-5): KAGVTQTPRYLIKTRGQQVTLSCSPISGHRSVSWYQQTPGQGLQFLFEYFSETQRNKGNFPGRFSGRQFSNSRSEMNVSTLELGDSALYLCASRRDRGDETQYFGPGTRLLVL.

The rearrangement links TRBV19 to TRBJ2-1; TRBD2 is a possible D gene (5 bases). This CDR3 spans 15 amino acids. From germline, CDR1 is LNHDA and CDR2 SQIVND (reference sequence). V lost 5 bases to trimming and J lost 0 bases, with 11 bases between them. This CDR3 reads CASSVAGNSYNEQFF. The CDR3 nucleotides read TGTGCCAGTAGTGTCGCCGGGAACTCCTACAATGAGCAGTTCTTC.

The table lists this clone with a count of one. J is TRBJ2-2 and V is TRBV19; 7 bases are a match to TRBD1. CDR3 size: 14 residues. V was pared by 6 bases and J by 1 base, with 2 bases of the junction left unmatched. CDR1 is LNHDA, CDR2 SQIVND, per germline (reference sequence). CDR3 sequence (DNA): TGTGCCAGTAGACGACAGGGGAACACCGGGGAGCTGTTTTTT. Translating it yields CASRRQGNTGELFF.

V gene TRBV18 combines with J gene TRBJ2-7; D may be TRBD1 (6 bases). The CDR3 has 13 amino acids. Germline assignment: CDR1 KGHSH and CDR2 LQKENI. Deletions cut 3 bases from V and 4 bases from J, with 10 bases between. DNA of the CDR3: TGTGCCAGCTCACCTCCCGACAGGTACGAGCAGTACTTC. Protein sequence: CASSPPDRYEQYF.

V and J are TRBV18 and TRBJ1-1, with unresolved D. This CDR3 region has 13 residues. Trimming took off 5 bases at V and 6 bases at J, with 13 bases between the two ends. Germline CDR1 and CDR2: KGHSH and LQKENI. The CDR3 bases are TGTGCCAGCTCATCCATTGAAGCGGCTGAAGCTTTCTTT. The encoded protein is CASSSIEAAEAFF.

This chain joins TRBV7-2 and TRBJ2-5, with 14 positions matching TRBD2. Germline CDR1 and CDR2: SGHTA and FQGNSA. The CDR3 runs to 15 residues. Trimming at V came to 5 bases and at J to 5 bases, leaving 4 bases not matched to a gene. Written as DNA, the CDR3 is TGTGCCAGCAGCAGGCGGACTAGCGGGGGGGAGACCCAGTACTTC. The encoded protein is CASSRRTSGGETQYF.

This clone came up a few times. The rearrangement links TRBV19 to TRBJ1-1; D gene uncertain. The CDR3 is 14 residues long. Trimming shortened V by 8 bases and J by 1 base, and 14 bases separated the two germline ends. Germline V gene data show CDR1 as LNHDA and CDR2 as SQIVND (reference sequence). The CDR3 DNA reads TGTGCCAGTGCGCCGAACAAAGGGAACACTGAAGCTTTCTTT. Its translation: CASAPNKGNTEAFF.

The gene calls are TRBV19 and TRBJ1-5, with 7 bases fitting TRBD1. With V trimmed by 7 bases and J by 3 bases, 9 bases remained unmatched. Per germline, CDR1 LNHDA and CDR2 SQIVND (reference sequence). The CDR3 loop spans 15 amino acids. Here the CDR3 DNA reads TGTGCCAGTAATCCTAGACAGGGACTCAATCAGCCCCAGCATTTT. It encodes CASNPRQGLNQPQHF.

This sequence joins TRBV10-3 and TRBJ1-1; 9 bases are shared with TRBD1. With 10 bases clipped from V and 3 bases from J, the junction kept 6 bases outside the gene matches. The CDR3 consists of 13 residues. Germline values: CDR1 ENHRY, CDR2 SYGVKD. CDR3 protein: CATLTGGDTEAFF. The CDR3 DNA reads as TGTGCCACCCTGACAGGGGGAGACACTGAAGCTTTCTTT.